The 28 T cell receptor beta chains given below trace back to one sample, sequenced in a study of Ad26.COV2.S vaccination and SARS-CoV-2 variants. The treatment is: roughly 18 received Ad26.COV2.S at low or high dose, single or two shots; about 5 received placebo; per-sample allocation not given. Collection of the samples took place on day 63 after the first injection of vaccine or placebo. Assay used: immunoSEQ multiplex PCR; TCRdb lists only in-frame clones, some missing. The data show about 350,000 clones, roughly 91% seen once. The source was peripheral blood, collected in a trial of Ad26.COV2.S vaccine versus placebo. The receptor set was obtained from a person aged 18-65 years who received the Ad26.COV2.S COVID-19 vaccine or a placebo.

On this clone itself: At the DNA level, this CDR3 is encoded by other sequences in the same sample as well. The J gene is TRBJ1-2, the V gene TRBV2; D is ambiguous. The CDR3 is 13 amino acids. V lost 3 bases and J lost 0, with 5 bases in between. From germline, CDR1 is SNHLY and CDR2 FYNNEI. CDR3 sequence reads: CASSESPNYGYTF. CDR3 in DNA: TGTGCCAGCAGTGAGTCCCCTAACTATGGCTACACCTTC.

Here the CDR3 reads CATSDKLATDTQYF. DNA of the CDR3: TGTGCCACCAGTGATAAACTAGCTACAGATACGCAGTATTTT. The V gene is TRBV24-1, the J gene TRBJ2-3; TRBD2 is a possible D gene (6 bases). Trimming cost V 3 bases and J 3 bases, with 9 bases left between them. There are 14 residues in the CDR3. The germline V gene encodes CDR1 KGHDR and CDR2 SFDVKD.

CDR3 loop: CASRPTSGSLAQYF. The DNA of the CDR3 is TGTGCCAGTAGGCCGACTAGCGGGAGCCTCGCCCAGTACTTC. The rearrangement joins TRBV19 to TRBJ2-5, with 12 positions matching TRBD2. V was pared by 6 bases and J by 9 bases, with 8 bases of the junction left unmatched. The CDR3 totals 14 residues. Germline CDR1 LNHDA, CDR2 SQIVND (reference sequence).

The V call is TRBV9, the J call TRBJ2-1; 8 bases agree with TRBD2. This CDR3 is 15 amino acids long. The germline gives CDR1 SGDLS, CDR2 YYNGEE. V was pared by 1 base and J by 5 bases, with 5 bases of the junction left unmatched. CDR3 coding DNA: TGTGCCAGCAGCGTACGCGGGGGGCCAAACAATGAGCAGTTCTTC. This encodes CASSVRGGPNNEQFF.

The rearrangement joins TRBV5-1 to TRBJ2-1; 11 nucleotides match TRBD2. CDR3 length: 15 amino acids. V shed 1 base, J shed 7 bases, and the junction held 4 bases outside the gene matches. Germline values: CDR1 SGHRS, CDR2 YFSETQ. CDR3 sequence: CASSLTSGRPNEQFF. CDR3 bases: TGCGCCAGCAGCTTGACTAGCGGGAGACCGAATGAGCAGTTCTTC.

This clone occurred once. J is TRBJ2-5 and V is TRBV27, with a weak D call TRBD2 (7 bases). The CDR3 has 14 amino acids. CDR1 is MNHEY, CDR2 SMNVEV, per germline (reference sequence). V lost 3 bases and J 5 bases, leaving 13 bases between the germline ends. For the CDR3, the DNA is TGTGCCAGCAGTTTGTCGGGGGGCCATGAGACCCAGTACTTC. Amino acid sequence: CASSLSGGHETQYF.

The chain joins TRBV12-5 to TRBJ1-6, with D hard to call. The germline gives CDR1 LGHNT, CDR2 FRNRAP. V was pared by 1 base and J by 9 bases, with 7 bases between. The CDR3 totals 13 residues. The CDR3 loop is CASGLEEGSPLHF. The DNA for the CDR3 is TGTGCTAGTGGTTTGGAGGAGGGTTCACCCCTCCACTTT.

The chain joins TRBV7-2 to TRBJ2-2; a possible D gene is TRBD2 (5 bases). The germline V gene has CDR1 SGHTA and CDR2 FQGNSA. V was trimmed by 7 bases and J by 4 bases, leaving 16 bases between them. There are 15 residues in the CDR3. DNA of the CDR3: TGTGCCAGCATCTCTACTGCGGGTTTCACCGGGGAGCTGTTTTTT. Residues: CASISTAGFTGELFF.

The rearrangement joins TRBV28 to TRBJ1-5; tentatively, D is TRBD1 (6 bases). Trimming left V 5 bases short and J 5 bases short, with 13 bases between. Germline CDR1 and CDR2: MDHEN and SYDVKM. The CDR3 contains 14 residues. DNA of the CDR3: TGTGCCAGCAGTACGGGGGCTTTACATCAGCCCCAGCATTTT. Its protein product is CASSTGALHQPQHF. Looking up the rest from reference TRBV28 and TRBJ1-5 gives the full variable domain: DVKVTQSSRYLVKRTGEKVFLECVQDMDHENMFWYRQDPGLGLRLIYFSYDVKMKEKGDIPEGYSVSREKKERFSLILESASTNQTSMYLCASSTGALHQPQHFGDGTRLSIL.

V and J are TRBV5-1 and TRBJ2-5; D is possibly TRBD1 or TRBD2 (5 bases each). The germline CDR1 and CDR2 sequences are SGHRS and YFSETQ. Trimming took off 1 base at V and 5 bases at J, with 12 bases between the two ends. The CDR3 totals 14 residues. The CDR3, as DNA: TGCGCCAGCAGCTTGTTCCCGGGGACGGAGACCCAGTACTTC. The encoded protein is CASSLFPGTETQYF.

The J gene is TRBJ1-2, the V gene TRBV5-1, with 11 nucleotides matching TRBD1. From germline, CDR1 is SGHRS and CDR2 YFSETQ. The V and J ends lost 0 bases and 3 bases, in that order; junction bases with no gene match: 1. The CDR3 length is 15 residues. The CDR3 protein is CASSLGTGGDYGYTF. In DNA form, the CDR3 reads TGCGCCAGCAGCTTGGGGACAGGGGGCGACTATGGCTACACCTTC. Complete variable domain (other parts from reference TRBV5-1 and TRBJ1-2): KAGVTQTPRYLIKTRGQQVTLSCSPISGHRSVSWYQQTPGQGLQFLFEYFSETQRNKGNFPGRFSGRQFSNSRSEMNVSTLELGDSALYLCASSLGTGGDYGYTFGSGTRLTVV.

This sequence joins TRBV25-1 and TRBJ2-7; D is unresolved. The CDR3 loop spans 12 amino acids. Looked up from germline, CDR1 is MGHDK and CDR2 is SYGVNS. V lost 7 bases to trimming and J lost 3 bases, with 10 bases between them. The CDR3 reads CASNDEYYEQYF. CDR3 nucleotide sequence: TGTGCCAGCAACGACGAATACTACGAGCAGTACTTC.

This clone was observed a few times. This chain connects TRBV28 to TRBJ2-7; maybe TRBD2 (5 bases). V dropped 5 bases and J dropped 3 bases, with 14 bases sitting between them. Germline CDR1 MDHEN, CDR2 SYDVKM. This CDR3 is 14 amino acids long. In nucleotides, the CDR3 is TGTGCCAGCAGTGACAACCGGAGGCACTACGAGCAGTACTTC. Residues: CASSDNRRHYEQYF.

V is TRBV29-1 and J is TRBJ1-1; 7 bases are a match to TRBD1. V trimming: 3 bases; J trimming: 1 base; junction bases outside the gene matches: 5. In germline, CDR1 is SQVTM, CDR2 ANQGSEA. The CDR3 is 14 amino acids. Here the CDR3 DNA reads TGCAGCGTTGAGACAGGGCAACCGAACACTGAAGCTTTCTTT. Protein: CSVETGQPNTEAFF.

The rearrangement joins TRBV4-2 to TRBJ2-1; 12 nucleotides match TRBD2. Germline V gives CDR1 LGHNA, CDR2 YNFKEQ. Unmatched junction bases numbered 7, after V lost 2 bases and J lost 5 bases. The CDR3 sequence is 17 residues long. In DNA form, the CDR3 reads TGTGCCAGCAGCCAACACCCGGGACTAGCGGGTCACAATGAGCAGTTCTTC. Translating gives CASSQHPGLAGHNEQFF.

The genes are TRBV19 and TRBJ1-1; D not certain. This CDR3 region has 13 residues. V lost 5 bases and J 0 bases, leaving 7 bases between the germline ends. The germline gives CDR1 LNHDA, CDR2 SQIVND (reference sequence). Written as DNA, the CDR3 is TGTGCCAGTAGTGAGAGGGTGAACACTGAAGCTTTCTTT. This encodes CASSERVNTEAFF.

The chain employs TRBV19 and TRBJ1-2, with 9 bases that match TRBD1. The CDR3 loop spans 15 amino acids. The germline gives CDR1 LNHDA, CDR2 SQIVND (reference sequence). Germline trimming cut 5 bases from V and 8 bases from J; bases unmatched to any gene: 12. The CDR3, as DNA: TGTGCCAGTAGTGCACCGGGACAGGGAGGAGACGGCTACACCTTC. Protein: CASSAPGQGGDGYTF.

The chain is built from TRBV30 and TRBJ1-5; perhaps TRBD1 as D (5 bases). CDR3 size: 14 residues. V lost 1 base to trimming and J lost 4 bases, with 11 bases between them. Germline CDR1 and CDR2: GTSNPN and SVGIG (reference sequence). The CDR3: CAWSEGTVNQPQHF. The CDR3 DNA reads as TGTGCCTGGAGTGAGGGGACGGTGAATCAGCCCCAGCATTTT.

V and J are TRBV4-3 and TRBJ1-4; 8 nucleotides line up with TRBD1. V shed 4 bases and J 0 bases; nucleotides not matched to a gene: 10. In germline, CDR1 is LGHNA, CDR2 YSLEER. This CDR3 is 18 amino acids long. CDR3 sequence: CASSLGPGGSATNEKLFF. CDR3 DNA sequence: TGCGCCAGCAGCCTTGGGCCAGGGGGCTCTGCAACTAATGAAAAACTGTTTTTT.

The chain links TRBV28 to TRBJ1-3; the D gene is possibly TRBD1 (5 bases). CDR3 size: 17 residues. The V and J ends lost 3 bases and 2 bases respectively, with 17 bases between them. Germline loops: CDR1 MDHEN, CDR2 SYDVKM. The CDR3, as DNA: TGTGCCAGCAGTTTGGGGCCACAATTGGTTCCTGGAAACACCATATATTTT. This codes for CASSLGPQLVPGNTIYF.

The CDR3 loop reads CASSVGLRDTQYF. The DNA of the CDR3 is TGTGCCAGCAGTGTTGGGTTACGAGATACGCAGTATTTT. This chain joins TRBV2 and TRBJ2-3; D is undetermined. The CDR3 runs 13 residues. With 4 bases removed from V and 5 bases from J, the gap between germline ends came to 10 bases. The germline gives CDR1 SNHLY, CDR2 FYNNEI.

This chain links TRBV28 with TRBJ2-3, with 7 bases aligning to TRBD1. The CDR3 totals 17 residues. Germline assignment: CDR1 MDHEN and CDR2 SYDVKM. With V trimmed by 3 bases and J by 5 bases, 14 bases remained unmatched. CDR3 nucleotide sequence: TGTGCCAGCAGTTTTTTCCGCTCAGGGGGAGTGGGAGATACGCAGTATTTT. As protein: CASSFFRSGGVGDTQYF.

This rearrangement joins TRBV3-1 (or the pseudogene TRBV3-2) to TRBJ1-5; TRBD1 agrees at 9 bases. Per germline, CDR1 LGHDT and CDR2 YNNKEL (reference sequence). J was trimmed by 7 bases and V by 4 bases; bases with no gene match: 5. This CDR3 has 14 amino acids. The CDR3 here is CASSPQGAGQPQHF. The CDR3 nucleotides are TGTGCCAGCAGCCCACAGGGGGCCGGGCAGCCCCAGCATTTT.

The CDR3 loop is CASSIVWGEPGGDTQYF. As DNA, the CDR3 is TGTGCCAGTAGTATAGTCTGGGGGGAGCCTGGGGGAGATACGCAGTATTTT. The rearrangement links TRBV19 to TRBJ2-3; D may be TRBD2 (6 bases). CDR1 and CDR2 from the germline V gene are LNHDA and SQIVND (reference sequence). With 1 base removed from V and 5 bases from J, the gap between germline ends came to 19 bases. The CDR3 has 17 amino acids.

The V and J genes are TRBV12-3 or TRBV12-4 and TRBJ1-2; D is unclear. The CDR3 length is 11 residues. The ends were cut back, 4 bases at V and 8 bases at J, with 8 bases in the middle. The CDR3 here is CASSYYQGYTF. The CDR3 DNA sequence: TGTGCCAGCAGTTACTACCAGGGCTACACCTTC.

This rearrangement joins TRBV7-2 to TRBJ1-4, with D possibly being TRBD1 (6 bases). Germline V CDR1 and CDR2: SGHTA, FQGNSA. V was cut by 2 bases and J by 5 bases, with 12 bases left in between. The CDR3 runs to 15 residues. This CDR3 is CASSLTGTLNEKLFF. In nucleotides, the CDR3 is TGTGCCAGCAGCTTAACCGGGACACTGAATGAAAAACTGTTTTTT.

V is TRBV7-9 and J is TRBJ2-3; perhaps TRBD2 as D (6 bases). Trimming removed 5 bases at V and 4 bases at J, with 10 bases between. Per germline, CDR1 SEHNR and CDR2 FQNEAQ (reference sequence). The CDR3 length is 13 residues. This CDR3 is CASSSRDSDTQYF. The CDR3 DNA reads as TGTGCCAGCAGCAGCAGGGACTCAGATACGCAGTATTTT.

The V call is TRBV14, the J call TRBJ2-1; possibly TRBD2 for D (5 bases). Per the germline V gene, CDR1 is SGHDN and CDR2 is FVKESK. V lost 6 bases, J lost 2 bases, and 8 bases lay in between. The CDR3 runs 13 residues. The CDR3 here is CASSLGAYNEQFF. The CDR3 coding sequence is TGTGCCAGCAGTCTCGGGGCCTACAATGAGCAGTTCTTC. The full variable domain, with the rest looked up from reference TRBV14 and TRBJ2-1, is EAGVTQFPSHSVIEKGQTVTLRCDPISGHDNLYWYRRVMGKEIKFLLHFVKESKQDESGMPNNRFLAERTGGTYSTLKVQPAELEDSGVYFCASSLGAYNEQFFGPGTRLTVL.